The clone carrying this T cell receptor beta chain turned up a few times. The time point: week 3, after first cycle of checkpoint inhibitor. Apart from a couple of fast progressors, RECIST 1.1 response was judged 12 weeks post-infusion. These data belong to a study of blood T cell dynamics during melanoma immunotherapy. Looking at the study overall: First-line therapy was either pembrolizumab or nivolumab with ipilimumab for metastatic melanoma.

Some clones are missing from TCRdb's copy, which holds only in-frame ones; the method was immunoSEQ multiplex PCR. Altogether about 8,400 clones are present, approximately 89% being singletons, with the ten largest covering less than 4.5%. The receptor comes from a human donor with melanoma. The sequences come from blood, collected from a patient treated with checkpoint blockade.

This chain's CDR3 is CASSKGPAVNSNQPQHF. The CDR3 DNA is TGTGCCAGTAGTAAGGGACCGGCAGTAAATAGCAATCAGCCCCAGCATTTT. The chain combines TRBV19 with TRBJ1-5; maybe TRBD1 (5 bases). This CDR3 has 17 amino acids. V was clipped by 4 bases and J by 0 bases, with 16 bases between them. The germline V gene encodes CDR1 LNHDA and CDR2 SQIVND (reference sequence).